This T cell receptor beta chain was captured in a study of Ad26.COV2.S vaccination and SARS-CoV-2 variants. The study, taken as a whole, reports: Considerable breadth of spike-specific CD8+ and CD4+ T cell responses has reportedly been documented following vaccination. Spike-specific TCR breadth was greater in vaccine than placebo recipients.

Treatment described: 19 received Ad26.COV2.S at low or high dose, single or two shots; about 5 received placebo; per-sample allocation not given. Sampling happened 63 days after the first vaccine or placebo injection. It was Wuhan-strain SARS-CoV-2 spike that the Ad26 vaccine vector expressed. Sequencing used immunoSEQ multiplex PCR; TCRdb keeps in-frame clones, though not all of them. The sample has about 350,000 clones; around 89% are singletons. As to this clone: The target antigen is unknown.

V was clipped by 3 bases and J by 1 base, with 13 bases between them. The CDR3 consists of 15 residues. CDR1 and CDR2 (germline): MNHEY, SMNVEV (reference sequence). V gene TRBV27 combines with J gene TRBJ2-7, with unresolved D. This receptor was identified in a person between 18 and 65 years old who received the Ad26.COV2.S COVID-19 vaccine or a placebo. Here the sequenced sample was peripheral blood, taken in a trial of Ad26.COV2.S vaccine versus placebo. CDR3 amino acids: CASSFKGGVSYEQYF. CDR3 bases: TGTGCCAGCAGTTTTAAGGGCGGTGTATCCTACGAGCAGTACTTC.